The rows below give T cell receptor beta chains drawn from one sample of a study of shared clonotypes between healthy human individuals. Measured with immunoSEQ multiplex PCR; TCRdb has only the in-frame clones, and not every one. The sample lists roughly 2.2 million clones, 80% to 95% seen once, with about 0.39% in the top ten. Sequencing was carried out using naive CD4+ T cells from PBMCs. These receptor sequences come from a man aged 18-30 years in good health. Some clones in this sample may be carry-over from other donors' samples. CDR3s include the opening cysteine and the closing phenylalanine or tryptophan. A D gene is named only where the DNA matches it firmly. Part of the rows lack a size; the others show once, few, many or a class for expanded clones.

clone_size	d_call	v_call	j_call	cdr3_aa	cdr3_nt
NA	NA	TRBV5-1	TRBJ2-1	CASSSDPRLDNEQFF	TGCGCCAGCAGCTCGGACCCGCGCTTGGACAATGAGCAGTTCTTC
NA	NA	TRBV7-3	TRBJ2-7	CASSSSPPREQYF	TGTGCCAGCAGCTCATCTCCTCCTCGGGAGCAGTACTTC
NA	TRBD1	TRBV2	TRBJ1-2	CASSVGRTGRSGYTF	TGTGCCAGCAGTGTGGGTAGGACAGGGAGGAGTGGCTACACCTTC
NA	NA	TRBV29-1	TRBJ2-7	CSVAGFHSYEQYF	TGCAGCGTTGCGGGCTTCCACTCCTACGAGCAGTACTTC
NA	TRBD2	TRBV5-6	TRBJ2-5	CASSAGLAGETQYF	TGTGCCAGCAGCGCGGGACTAGCGGGAGAGACCCAGTACTTC
once	TRBD2	TRBV6-6	TRBJ2-1	CASSLLPGTSNEQFF	TGTGCCAGCAGTTTACTACCGGGGACTAGCAATGAGCAGTTCTTC
NA	NA	TRBV6-1	TRBJ1-1	CASSEAGGVHTEAFF	TGTGCCAGCAGTGAAGCCGGGGGGGTGCACACTGAAGCTTTCTTT
NA	TRBD2	TRBV9	TRBJ2-1	CASSLAGRGSYNEQFF	TGTGCCAGCAGCTTAGCGGGAAGGGGCTCCTACAATGAGCAGTTCTTC
NA	TRBD1	TRBV7-8	TRBJ2-7	CASSKEDRGYEQYF	TGTGCCAGCAGCAAAGAGGACAGGGGTTACGAGCAGTACTTC
NA	NA	TRBV4-3	TRBJ1-2	CASSQDGGANYGYTF	TGCGCCAGCAGCCAAGATGGCGGAGCTAACTATGGCTACACCTTC
NA	NA	TRBV28	TRBJ1-4	CASSLGFEKLFF	TGTGCCAGCAGTTTAGGCTTTGAAAAACTGTTTTTT
once	NA	TRBV2	TRBJ2-3	CASKRGGNTDTQYF	TGTGCCAGCAAAAGGGGGGGCAACACAGATACGCAGTATTTT
NA	TRBD1	TRBV7-8	TRBJ2-5	CASSGTVKETQYF	TGTGCCAGCAGCGGGACAGTTAAAGAGACCCAGTACTTC
NA	TRBD2	TRBV18	TRBJ2-4	CASSPFSGRGRGIQYF	TGTGCCAGCTCACCGTTCAGCGGGAGGGGCCGGGGCATTCAGTACTTC
NA	TRBD1	TRBV6-6	TRBJ1-4	CASTSNRGYNEKLFF	TGTGCCAGCACCTCAAACAGGGGGTATAATGAAAAACTGTTTTTT
NA	NA	TRBV5-1	TRBJ2-7	CASGDTSYEQYF	TGCGCCAGCGGGGACACTTCCTACGAGCAGTACTTC
NA	NA	TRBV6-5	TRBJ1-5	CASSYSAASNQPQHF	TGTGCCAGCAGTTACTCAGCGGCGAGCAATCAGCCCCAGCATTTT
NA	NA	TRBV19	TRBJ1-1	CASSARRTSNTEAFF	TGTGCCAGTAGTGCTCGCCGGACCTCGAACACTGAAGCTTTCTTT
NA	TRBD1	TRBV7-9	TRBJ1-5	CASSFGTGENQPQHF	TGTGCCAGCAGTTTCGGGACAGGCGAAAATCAGCCCCAGCATTTT
NA	TRBD1	TRBV27	TRBJ1-5	CASSPTGDCQPQHF	TGTGCCAGCAGTCCTACAGGGGATTGTCAGCCCCAGCATTTT
NA	NA	TRBV27	TRBJ2-5	CASSFGSGIAAQETQYF	TGTGCCAGCAGTTTCGGTAGTGGTATAGCGGCCCAAGAGACCCAGTACTTC
NA	TRBD1	TRBV18	TRBJ2-1	CASSQDRYNEQFF	TGTGCCAGCTCCCAGGACAGGTACAATGAGCAGTTCTTC
NA	NA	TRBV7-8	TRBJ1-2	CASSPRSWGQYGYTF	TGTGCCAGCAGCCCCAGAAGTTGGGGCCAGTATGGCTACACCTTC
NA	TRBD2	TRBV19	TRBJ2-3	CASSIGGGRALADTQYF	TGTGCCAGTAGTATAGGAGGCGGGAGGGCCCTTGCAGATACGCAGTATTTT
NA	TRBD1	TRBV9	TRBJ2-7	CASSVEGTGAYEQYF	TGTGCCAGCAGCGTAGAGGGGACAGGGGCCTACGAGCAGTACTTC
once	NA	TRBV19	TRBJ2-2	CASYGGSRVTGELFF	TGTGCCAGTTATGGGGGCAGCAGGGTCACCGGGGAGCTGTTTTTT
NA	NA	TRBV10-3	TRBJ1-2	CAISGGGAGSYGYTF	TGTGCCATCAGTGGCGGGGGCGCAGGGAGCTATGGCTACACCTTC
NA	NA	TRBV9	TRBJ2-5	CASSPRRGQETQYF	TGTGCCAGCAGCCCCCGGCGGGGACAAGAGACCCAGTACTTC
NA	TRBD2	TRBV5-1	TRBJ2-2	CASSPRTSGGNTGELFF	TGCGCCAGCAGCCCCCGGACTAGCGGGGGTAACACCGGGGAGCTGTTTTTT
NA	NA	TRBV30	TRBJ1-1	CAWSVGNMNTEAFF	TGTGCCTGGAGTGTTGGCAACATGAACACTGAAGCTTTCTTT
NA	NA	TRBV29-1	TRBJ2-7	CSVETPGYEQYF	TGCAGCGTTGAAACCCCGGGCTACGAGCAGTACTTC
once	TRBD2	TRBV19	TRBJ2-7	CASSTRLAGTYEQYF	TGTGCCAGTAGTACGCGACTAGCGGGCACCTACGAGCAGTACTTC
NA	TRBD2	TRBV23-1	TRBJ2-7	CASSRYPGLAGVRGEQYF	TGCGCCAGCAGTCGATACCCGGGACTAGCGGGAGTTCGCGGCGAGCAGTACTTC
NA	NA	TRBV5-1	TRBJ2-3	CASSLTASTDTQYF	TGCGCCAGCAGCCTGACAGCAAGCACAGATACGCAGTATTTT
NA	TRBD2	TRBV10-3	TRBJ2-5	CAIKAGGETQYF	TGTGCCATCAAGGCCGGGGGGGAGACCCAGTACTTC
NA	TRBD2	TRBV9	TRBJ2-3	CASSAREGGTDTQYF	TGTGCCAGCAGCGCGCGGGAGGGCGGCACAGATACGCAGTATTTT
NA	NA	TRBV15	TRBJ1-1	CATSRDYGETANTEAFF	TGTGCCACCAGCAGAGATTATGGTGAGACAGCGAACACTGAAGCTTTCTTT
NA	NA	TRBV11-1	TRBJ2-7	CASSPDQGPYEQYF	TGTGCCAGCAGCCCCGACCAGGGTCCCTACGAGCAGTACTTC
once	TRBD2	TRBV19	TRBJ2-1	CASSIASSGMTHNEQFF	TGTGCCAGTAGTATTGCATCTAGCGGGATGACACACAATGAGCAGTTCTTC
NA	NA	TRBV28	TRBJ2-1	CASSFVRNEQFF	TGTGCCAGCAGTTTTGTAAGGAATGAGCAGTTCTTC
NA	NA	TRBV18	TRBJ2-3	CASSTTLWGTGTDTQYF	TGTGCCAGCTCAACCACTTTATGGGGGACTGGCACAGATACGCAGTATTTT
NA	NA	TRBV5-1	TRBJ1-1	CASSSVWRGTEAFF	TGCGCCAGCAGCTCGGTGTGGCGCGGAACTGAAGCTTTCTTT
NA	NA	TRBV5-1	TRBJ2-1	CASSLDGVNEQFF	TGCGCCAGCAGCTTAGACGGGGTCAATGAGCAGTTCTTC
NA	NA	TRBV29-1	TRBJ2-1	CSVDRSGGANEQFF	TGCAGCGTTGATCGTAGCGGTGGGGCCAATGAGCAGTTCTTC
NA	TRBD2	TRBV5-4	TRBJ2-2	CASRDGTSGLVAGELFF	TGTGCCAGCAGGGACGGGACTAGCGGTTTAGTGGCCGGGGAGCTGTTTTTT
once	TRBD1	TRBV5-1	TRBJ1-1	CASSLGVTGGTEAFF	TGCGCCAGCAGCTTGGGGGTGACAGGGGGCACTGAAGCTTTCTTT
NA	NA	TRBV4-2	TRBJ1-2	CASSRGAQGRRINYGYTF	TGTGCCAGCAGCCGTGGGGCCCAGGGGCGGAGGATTAACTATGGCTACACCTTC
NA	NA	TRBV28	TRBJ2-7	CAIRTADSYEQYF	TGTGCCATCCGGACAGCCGACTCCTACGAGCAGTACTTC
few	TRBD2	TRBV6-1	TRBJ2-7	CAIQAGVPEQYF	TGTGCCATACAAGCGGGAGTCCCCGAGCAGTACTTC
NA	NA	TRBV7-9	TRBJ1-2	CASSLAPADRPERNYGYTF	TGTGCCAGCAGCTTAGCGCCCGCTGACAGGCCAGAAAGGAACTATGGCTACACCTTC
NA	TRBD2	TRBV5-1	TRBJ2-3	CASSLGLADSTDTQYF	TGCGCCAGCAGCTTGGGACTAGCGGACTCCACAGATACGCAGTATTTT
NA	TRBD1	TRBV5-4	TRBJ2-7	CASSEPTGSDEQYF	TGTGCCAGTAGTGAACCGACAGGGAGCGACGAGCAGTACTTC
NA	NA	TRBV28	TRBJ2-7	CASSPMDRTYEQYF	TGTGCCAGCAGTCCAATGGACAGAACCTACGAGCAGTACTTC
NA	TRBD1	TRBV5-1	TRBJ2-1	CASSIGQGGTQFF	TGCGCCAGCAGCATCGGACAGGGGGGGACGCAGTTCTTC
once	NA	TRBV5-6	TRBJ2-1	CASSLVQGWNEQFF	TGTGCCAGCAGCTTGGTCCAGGGGTGGAATGAGCAGTTCTTC
NA	TRBD2	TRBV7-2	TRBJ2-7	CASSFLGQREAREQYF	TGTGCCAGCAGCTTTTTAGGACAGCGGGAGGCTCGTGAGCAGTACTTC
NA	NA	TRBV12-2	TRBJ2-1	CASRPPAGTLHNEQFF	TGTGCAAGTCGCCCCCCAGCGGGAACTTTACACAATGAGCAGTTCTTC
NA	TRBD1	TRBV27	TRBJ1-4	CASSLLGLRDRTEKLFF	TGTGCCAGCAGTTTATTGGGGCTTCGGGACAGGACTGAAAAACTGTTTTTT